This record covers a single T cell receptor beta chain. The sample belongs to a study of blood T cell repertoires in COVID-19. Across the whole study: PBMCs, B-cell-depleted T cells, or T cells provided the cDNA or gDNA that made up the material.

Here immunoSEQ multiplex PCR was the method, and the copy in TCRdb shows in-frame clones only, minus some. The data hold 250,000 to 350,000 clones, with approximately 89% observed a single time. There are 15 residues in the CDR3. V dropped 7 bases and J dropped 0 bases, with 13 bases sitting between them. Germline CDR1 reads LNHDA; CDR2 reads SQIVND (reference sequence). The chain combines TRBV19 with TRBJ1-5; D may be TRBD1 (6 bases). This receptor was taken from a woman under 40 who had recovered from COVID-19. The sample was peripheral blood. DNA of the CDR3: TGTGCCAGTACTGCAGGGGATTATAGCAATCAGCCCCAGCATTTT. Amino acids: CASTAGDYSNQPQHF.